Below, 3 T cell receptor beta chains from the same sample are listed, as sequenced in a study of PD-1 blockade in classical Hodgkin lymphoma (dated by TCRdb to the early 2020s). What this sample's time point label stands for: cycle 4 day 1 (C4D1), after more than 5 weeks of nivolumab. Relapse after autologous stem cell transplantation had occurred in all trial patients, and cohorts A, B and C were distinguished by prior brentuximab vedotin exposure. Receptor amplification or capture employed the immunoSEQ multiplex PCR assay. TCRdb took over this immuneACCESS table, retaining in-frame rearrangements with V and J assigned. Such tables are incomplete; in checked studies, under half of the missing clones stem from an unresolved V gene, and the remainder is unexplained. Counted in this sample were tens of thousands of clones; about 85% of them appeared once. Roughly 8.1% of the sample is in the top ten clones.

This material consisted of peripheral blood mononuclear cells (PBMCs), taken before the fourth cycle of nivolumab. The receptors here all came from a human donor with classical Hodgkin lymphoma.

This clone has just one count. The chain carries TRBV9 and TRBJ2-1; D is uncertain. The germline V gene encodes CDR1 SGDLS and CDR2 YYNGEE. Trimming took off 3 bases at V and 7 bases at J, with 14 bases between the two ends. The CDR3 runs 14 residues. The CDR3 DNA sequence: TGTGCCAGCAGCGCCCAAGCCATGACAAATGAGCAGTTCTTC. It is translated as CASSAQAMTNEQFF.

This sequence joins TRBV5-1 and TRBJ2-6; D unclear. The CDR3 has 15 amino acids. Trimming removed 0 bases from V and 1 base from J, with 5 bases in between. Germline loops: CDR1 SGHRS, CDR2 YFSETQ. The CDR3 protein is CASSLVASGANVLTF. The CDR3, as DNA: TGCGCCAGCAGCTTGGTTGCTTCTGGGGCCAACGTCCTGACTTTC.

The CDR3 region has the DNA TGTGCCAGCAGCAACGGGGAAACAAGGACTGAAGCTTTCTTT. This translates into CASSNGETRTEAFF. J is TRBJ1-1 and V is TRBV21-1. TRBV21-1 is termed a pseudogene. This CDR3 has 14 residues.